The clone carrying this TCR beta chain came up a few times. Its antigen remains unknown. The data were taken from a study of T-cell memory formation after mild COVID-19. Study as a whole: Each donor largely had its own TCR clusters.

TCRdb re-called the 5' RACE reads with MiXCR, one entry per CDR3 protein. The sample includes about 340,000 distinct CDR3 sequences, over 13% of them seen just once. Overall study findings and caveats: CM and EM subsets held most contracting CD4+ clones; EMRA held CD8+ ones. Clones that contracted from day 15 to 85 had balanced CD4/CD8; later expanders were CD4+ biased.

V was clipped by 5 bases and J by 4 bases, with 17 bases between them. CDR3 length equals 15 residues. Looked up from germline, CDR1 is MNHEY and CDR2 is SVGAGI. This receptor was obtained from a man aged 18 to 35 who had mild COVID-19 (a few samples of this study predate the infection). Cell type and time point are not known. Input material: PBMCs or a T cell subset sorted from them (not recorded which). This chain links TRBV6-5 with TRBJ2-5; D is unresolved. CDR3 amino acids: CASSRTALKGETQYF. The DNA of the CDR3 is TGTGCCAGCAGTCGAACCGCGCTCAAGGGAGAGACCCAGTACTTC.